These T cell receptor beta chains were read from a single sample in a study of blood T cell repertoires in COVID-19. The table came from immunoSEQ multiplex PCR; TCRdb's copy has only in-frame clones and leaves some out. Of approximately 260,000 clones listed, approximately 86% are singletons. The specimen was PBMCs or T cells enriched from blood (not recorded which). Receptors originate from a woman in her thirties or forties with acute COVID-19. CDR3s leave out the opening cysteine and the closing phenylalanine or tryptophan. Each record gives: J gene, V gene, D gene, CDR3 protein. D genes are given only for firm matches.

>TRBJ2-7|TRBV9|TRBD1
ASSVGQGATHEQY
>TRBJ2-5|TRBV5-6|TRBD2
ASRPGLAETYQETQY
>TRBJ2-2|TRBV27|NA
ASSLPGTGELF
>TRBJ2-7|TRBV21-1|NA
ASSNLPREYEQY
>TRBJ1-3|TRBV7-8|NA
ASSLSDGVGGNTIY
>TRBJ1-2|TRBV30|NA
AWSRFNYGYT
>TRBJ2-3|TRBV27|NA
ASSLLGGLVVTQY
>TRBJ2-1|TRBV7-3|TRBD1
ASSRHTGGEGVEQF
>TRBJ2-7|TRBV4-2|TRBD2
ASSYGRGSGSNEQY
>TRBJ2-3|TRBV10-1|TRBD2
ASSDHAGLAGGTDTQY
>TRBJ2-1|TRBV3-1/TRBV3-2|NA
ASSTSTGEQF
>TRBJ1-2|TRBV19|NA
ASSNTEKLYGYT
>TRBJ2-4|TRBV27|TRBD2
ASSSSGLAGVNIQY
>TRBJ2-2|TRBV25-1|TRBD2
ASAGRATGELF
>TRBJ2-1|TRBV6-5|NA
ASSRRGSSYNEQF
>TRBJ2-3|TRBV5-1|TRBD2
ASSFLPSGSLADTQY
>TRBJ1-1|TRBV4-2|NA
ASSQDRVLEGTEAF
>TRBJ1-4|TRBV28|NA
ATVWGGNNEKLF
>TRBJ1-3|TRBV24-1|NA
ATSDSIGGFGNTIY
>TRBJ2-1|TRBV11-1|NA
ASSINPQGSEQF
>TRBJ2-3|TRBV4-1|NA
ASSQGRTDTQY
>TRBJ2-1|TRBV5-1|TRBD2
ASSSTGTSGRNEQF
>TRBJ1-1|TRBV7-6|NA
ASSSQGSTEAF
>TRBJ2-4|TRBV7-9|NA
ASSLVQGRFGKNIQY
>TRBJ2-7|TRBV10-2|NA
ASSESVGSPYEQY
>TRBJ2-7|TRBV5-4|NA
ASSITLARAESYEQY
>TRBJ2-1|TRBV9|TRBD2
ASSVGASGGNEQF
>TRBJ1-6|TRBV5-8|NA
ASSLRDNKRRSYNSPLH
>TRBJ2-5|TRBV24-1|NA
ATSGGTSQETQY
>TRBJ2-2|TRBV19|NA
SWREGFTGELF
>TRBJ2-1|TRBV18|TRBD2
ASSPLAVSAGSVYNEQF
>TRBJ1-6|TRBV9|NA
ASSVGASYNSPLH
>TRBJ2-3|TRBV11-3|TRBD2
ASSLDSGRRDTQY
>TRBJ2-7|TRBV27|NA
ASSYGHPSSYEQY
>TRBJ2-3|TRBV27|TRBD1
ASSENGDRGQTDTQY
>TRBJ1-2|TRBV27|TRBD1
ASSLSGQFIYGYT
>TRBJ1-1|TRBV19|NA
ASTDTRLNTEAF
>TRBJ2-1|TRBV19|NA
ASSIGRGNEQF
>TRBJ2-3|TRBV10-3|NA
AISRLGGGTDTQY
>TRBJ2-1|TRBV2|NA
ASSEEGLALRQF